This paragraph reports one TCR beta chain. Its target is unknown. This sample was included in a study of T cell responses to AZD1222 COVID-19 vaccine. Study details: Pooled together were second doses at about 4 or about 12 weeks.

TCRdb keeps only in-frame clones here, not all; method: immunoSEQ multiplex PCR. This table holds 170,000 or so clones, less than 95% found once. The CDR3 runs to 17 residues. Per germline, CDR1 LNHDA and CDR2 SQIVND (reference sequence). The V end lost 3 bases, the J end lost 4 bases, and 19 bases lay between the germline ends. Study-level points and caveats: Reports indicate that nearly half of spike-specific TCRs are directed at unmutated variant regions. Once two AZD1222 doses were given, Spike-specific TCR breadth and depth went up. AZD1222 recipients seropositive at baseline numbered only 6 or 7.

The genes are TRBV19 and TRBJ1-5; D remains unclear. This specimen was peripheral blood, taken on day 0 of AZD1222 vaccination. This receptor was identified in an adult in good health. CDR3 residues: CASSMVGWHNGNQPQHF. The CDR3 DNA sequence: TGTGCCAGTAGTATGGTGGGTTGGCACAATGGGAATCAGCCCCAGCATTTT. Together with reference TRBV19 and TRBJ1-5, the CDR3 gives the full variable domain: DGGITQSPKYLFRKEGQNVTLSCEQNLNHDAMYWYRQDPGQGLRLIYYSQIVNDFQKGDIAEGYSVSREKKESFPLTVTSAQKNPTAFYLCASSMVGWHNGNQPQHFGDGTRLSIL.